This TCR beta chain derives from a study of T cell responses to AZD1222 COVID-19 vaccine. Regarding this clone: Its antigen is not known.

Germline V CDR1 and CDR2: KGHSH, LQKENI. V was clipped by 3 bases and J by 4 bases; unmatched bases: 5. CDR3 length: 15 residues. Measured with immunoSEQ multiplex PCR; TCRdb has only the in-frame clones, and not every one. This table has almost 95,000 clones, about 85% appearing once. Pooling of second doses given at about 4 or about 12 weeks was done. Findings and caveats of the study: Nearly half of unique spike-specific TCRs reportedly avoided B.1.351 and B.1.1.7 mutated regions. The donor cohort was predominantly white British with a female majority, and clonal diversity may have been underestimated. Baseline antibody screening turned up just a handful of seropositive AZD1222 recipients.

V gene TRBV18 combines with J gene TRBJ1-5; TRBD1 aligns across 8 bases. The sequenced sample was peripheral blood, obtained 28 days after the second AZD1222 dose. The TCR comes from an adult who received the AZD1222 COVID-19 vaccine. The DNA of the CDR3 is TGTGCCAGCTCACCTAAGACAGGGGTAAATCAGCCCCAGCATTTT. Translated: CASSPKTGVNQPQHF.